The rows below give T cell receptor beta chains drawn from one sample of a study of blood T cell repertoires in COVID-19. Clones were sequenced by immunoSEQ multiplex PCR, and TCRdb holds only the in-frame ones, with some missing. The sample holds about 180,000 clones; roughly 87% are singletons and the top ten take under 2%. Sample: peripheral blood. These receptors were obtained from a man aged 18 to 29 who had recovered from COVID-19. Each CDR3 is given with its conserved first and last residue. D genes are given only for firm matches. Clone size is shown for a subset of rows, as once, few, many or a class of expanded clone.

TRBJ1-2	-	TRBV7-2	TRBD1	CASSSTGQGTYGYTF	TGTGCCAGCAGCTCCACGGGACAGGGAACCTATGGCTACACCTTC
TRBJ2-7	-	TRBV19	-	CASSIARSSYEQYF	TGTGCCAGTAGTATCGCGCGGAGCTCCTACGAGCAGTACTTC
TRBJ1-5	-	TRBV15	TRBD1	CATSRAGGNQPQHF	TGTGCCACCAGTCGGGCAGGGGGGAATCAGCCCCAGCATTTT
TRBJ2-2	-	TRBV5-8	-	CASSLGLTNTGELFF	TGTGCCAGCAGCTTGGGGCTGACGAACACCGGGGAGCTGTTTTTT
TRBJ2-7	-	TRBV5-4	TRBD1	CARKGAVYEQYF	TGTGCCAGGAAGGGGGCCGTTTACGAGCAGTACTTC
TRBJ2-3	-	TRBV19	TRBD1	CASIRDSLTDTQYF	TGTGCCAGTATCCGGGACAGTCTCACAGATACGCAGTATTTT
TRBJ2-5	-	TRBV6-6	TRBD2	CASSYGTSGRGETQYF	TGTGCCAGCAGTTATGGGACTAGCGGGAGGGGAGAGACCCAGTACTTC
TRBJ1-5	once	TRBV5-1	TRBD1	CASSQTGDGNQPQHF	TGCGCCAGCAGCCAGACAGGGGACGGCAATCAGCCCCAGCATTTT
TRBJ2-7	-	TRBV7-2	TRBD1	CASSGQGSSYEQYF	TGTGCCAGCAGCGGACAGGGGAGCTCCTACGAGCAGTACTTC
TRBJ1-3	once	TRBV7-9	-	CASSLALLNTIYF	TGTGCCAGCAGCTTAGCCCTCTTAAACACCATATATTTT
TRBJ1-1	-	TRBV6-2/TRBV6-3	-	CASSYWGQRAFF	TGTGCCAGCAGTTACTGGGGCCAAAGGGCTTTCTTT
TRBJ2-7	few	TRBV4-3	-	CASSQELRGLYEQYF	TGCGCCAGCAGCCAAGAGTTGCGCGGCCTCTACGAGCAGTACTTC
TRBJ2-3	-	TRBV9	TRBD2	CASSEGLAGELGTDTQYF	TGTGCCAGCAGCGAGGGACTAGCGGGAGAATTGGGGACAGATACGCAGTATTTT
TRBJ2-3	few	TRBV29-1	TRBD1	CSARQGSDTQYF	TGCAGCGCCCGACAGGGTTCAGATACGCAGTATTTT
TRBJ1-1	-	TRBV6-6	TRBD1	CASSHGDRAAFF	TGTGCCAGCAGCCACGGGGACAGGGCGGCTTTCTTT
TRBJ2-5	-	TRBV2	-	CASSEAGNWEAETQYF	TGTGCCAGCAGTGAAGCGGGTAATTGGGAGGCGGAGACCCAGTACTTC
TRBJ1-6	-	TRBV5-4	-	CASSLTGSYNSPLHF	TGTGCCAGCAGCTTGACAGGCTCCTATAATTCACCCCTCCACTTT
TRBJ2-7	-	TRBV19	-	CASSGNSYEQYF	TGTGCCAGCTCCGGGAACTCCTACGAGCAGTACTTC
TRBJ1-5	-	TRBV19	-	CASSPGVTSNQPQHF	TGTGCCAGTTCCCCGGGGGTTACTAGCAATCAGCCCCAGCATTTT
TRBJ2-1	-	TRBV25-1	TRBD1	CASSETNRGSFTFF	TGTGCCAGCAGTGAAACAAACAGGGGGTCATTTACGTTCTTC
TRBJ1-2	-	TRBV5-4	TRBD1	CASSPKGAGYGYTF	TGTGCCAGCAGCCCGAAGGGGGCAGGCTATGGCTACACCTTC
TRBJ1-6	-	TRBV6-5	TRBD1	CASSPPGQGNSPLHF	TGTGCCAGCAGTCCCCCGGGACAGGGGAATTCACCCCTCCACTTT
TRBJ2-6	-	TRBV29-1	-	CSVMSGANVLTF	TGCAGCGTTATGTCAGGGGCCAACGTCCTGACTTTC
TRBJ2-7	-	TRBV5-1	-	CASSLGRGRSYEQYF	TGCGCCAGCAGCTTGGGTCGGGGAAGGTCCTACGAGCAGTACTTC
TRBJ2-5	few	TRBV20-1	-	CSASLGQTQQETQYF	TGCAGTGCTAGTTTAGGACAGACCCAACAAGAGACCCAGTACTTC
TRBJ2-1	-	TRBV9	-	CASSMGMTVF	TGTGCCAGCTCCATGGGCATGACAGTCTTC
TRBJ2-3	-	TRBV9	-	CASTVGHRGDTQYF	TGTGCCAGCACAGTGGGGCACCGTGGGGATACGCAGTATTTT